This paragraph covers one TCR beta chain sequence. Its cognate antigen is unknown. These data come from a study of cytomegalovirus exposure and HLA in healthy donors. Study-level points and caveats: Later analysis reportedly placed an Asian-associated ancestry cluster below the approximately 650-donor mean in N-insertions. Later, an analysis showed that TCR beta chains associated with HLA were more clonally expanded than others that were equally common. A later analysis associated 15,000 or so TCR beta sequences with HLA alleles at a 0.05 false discovery rate.

With 60 Vbeta and 13 Jbeta primers, the PCR was carried out. Generated by immunoSEQ multiplex PCR, the TCRdb table keeps only in-frame clones and is missing some. The sample yields roughly 160,000 clones, 82% seen once. CDR3 length equals 14 residues. V was shortened by 8 bases and J by 1 base, with 14 bases between the two germline ends. The germline CDR1 and CDR2 sequences are SNHLY and FYNNEI. Healthy bone marrow donors made up the donors. This sequence was found in a male donor in good health and CMV-seropositive. The V call is TRBV2, the J call TRBJ1-1; D remains ambiguous. Sequencing input: PBMCs. CDR3 sequence: CASPSAVPNTEAFF. DNA for the CDR3: TGTGCCAGCCCGTCGGCGGTCCCGAACACTGAAGCTTTCTTT.